This record looks at one T cell receptor beta chain sequence and its context. Its antigen is not known. This CDR3 spans 17 amino acids. Looked up from germline, CDR1 is LNHDA and CDR2 is SQIVND (reference sequence). Trimming took 5 bases from V and 1 from J; bases not matched to a gene: 6. Sequenced by immunoSEQ multiplex PCR; TCRdb stores in-frame clones only, minus some. Among more than 100,000 clones listed, 75% to 95% were seen once. The sample originates from a study of T cell responses to AZD1222 COVID-19 vaccine. General study results and limits: Spike was spanned by vaccine-associated CD4 TCRs, with dominance at 160-218 and 743-854. Spike-specific TCR breadth and depth were elevated following two AZD1222 doses.

The sample here was peripheral blood, taken 28 days after the second AZD1222 dose. V is TRBV19 and J is TRBJ1-5; 12 nucleotides line up with TRBD1. This TCR was recovered from an adult who received the AZD1222 COVID-19 vaccine. The CDR3 DNA is TGTGCCAGTAGTGTAGGGACAGGGGGCTGGAGCAATCAGCCCCAGCATTTT. Protein product: CASSVGTGGWSNQPQHF.